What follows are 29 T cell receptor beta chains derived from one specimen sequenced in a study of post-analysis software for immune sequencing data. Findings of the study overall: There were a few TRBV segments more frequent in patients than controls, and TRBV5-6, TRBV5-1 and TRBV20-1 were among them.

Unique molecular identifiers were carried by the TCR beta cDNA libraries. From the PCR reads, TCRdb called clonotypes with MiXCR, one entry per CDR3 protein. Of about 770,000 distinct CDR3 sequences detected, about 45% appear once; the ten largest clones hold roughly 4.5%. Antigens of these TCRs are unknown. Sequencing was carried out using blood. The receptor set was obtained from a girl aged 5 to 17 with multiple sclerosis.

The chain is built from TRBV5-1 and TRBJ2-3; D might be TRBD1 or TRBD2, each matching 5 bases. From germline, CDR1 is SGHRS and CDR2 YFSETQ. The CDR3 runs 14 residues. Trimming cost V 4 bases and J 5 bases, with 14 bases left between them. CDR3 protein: CASSPGRGVDTQYF. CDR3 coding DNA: TGCGCCAGCAGCCCAGGACGAGGGGTAGATACGCAGTATTTT. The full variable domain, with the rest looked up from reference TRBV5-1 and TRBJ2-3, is KAGVTQTPRYLIKTRGQQVTLSCSPISGHRSVSWYQQTPGQGLQFLFEYFSETQRNKGNFPGRFSGRQFSNSRSEMNVSTLELGDSALYLCASSPGRGVDTQYFGPGTRLTVL.

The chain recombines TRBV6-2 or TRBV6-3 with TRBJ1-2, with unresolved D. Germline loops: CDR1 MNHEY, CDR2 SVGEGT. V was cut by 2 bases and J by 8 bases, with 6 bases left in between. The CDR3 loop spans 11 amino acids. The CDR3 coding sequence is TGTGCCAGCAGTTACGGATGGGGCTACACCTTC. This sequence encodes CASSYGWGYTF.

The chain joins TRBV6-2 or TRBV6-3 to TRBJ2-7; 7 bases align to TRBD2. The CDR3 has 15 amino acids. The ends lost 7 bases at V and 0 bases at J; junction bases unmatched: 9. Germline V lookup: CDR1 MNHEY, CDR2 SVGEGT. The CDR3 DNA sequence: TGTGCCAGCAAAATCGGTCTAGCGGACTCCTACGAGCAGTACTTC. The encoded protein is CASKIGLADSYEQYF.

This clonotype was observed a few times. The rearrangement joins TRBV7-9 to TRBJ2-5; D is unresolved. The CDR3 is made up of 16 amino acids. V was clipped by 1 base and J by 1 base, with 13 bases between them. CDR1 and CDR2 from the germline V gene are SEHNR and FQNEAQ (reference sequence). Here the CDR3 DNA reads TGTGCCAGCAGCTTAGATCCCGGGTCCCCCCAAGAGACCCAGTACTTC. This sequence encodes CASSLDPGSPQETQYF.

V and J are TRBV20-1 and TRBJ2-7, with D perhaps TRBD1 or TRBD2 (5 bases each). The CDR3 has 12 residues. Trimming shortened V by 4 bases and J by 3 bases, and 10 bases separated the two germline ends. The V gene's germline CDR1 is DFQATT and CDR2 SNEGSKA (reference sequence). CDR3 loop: CSANRGGYEQYF. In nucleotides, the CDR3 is TGCAGTGCTAATCGGGGCGGCTACGAGCAGTACTTC.

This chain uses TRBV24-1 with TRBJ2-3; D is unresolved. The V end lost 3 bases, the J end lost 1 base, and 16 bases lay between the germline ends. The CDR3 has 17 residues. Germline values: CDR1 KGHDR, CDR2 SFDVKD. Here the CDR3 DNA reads TGTGCCACCAGTGATAGACTCGAGCATGTGGGCACAGATACGCAGTATTTT. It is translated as CATSDRLEHVGTDTQYF.

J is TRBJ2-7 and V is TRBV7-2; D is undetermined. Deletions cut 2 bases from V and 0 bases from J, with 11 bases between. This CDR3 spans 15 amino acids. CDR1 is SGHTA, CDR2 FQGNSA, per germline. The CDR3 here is CASSLQVRPSYEQYF. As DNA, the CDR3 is TGTGCCAGCAGCTTACAGGTCAGACCCTCCTACGAGCAGTACTTC.

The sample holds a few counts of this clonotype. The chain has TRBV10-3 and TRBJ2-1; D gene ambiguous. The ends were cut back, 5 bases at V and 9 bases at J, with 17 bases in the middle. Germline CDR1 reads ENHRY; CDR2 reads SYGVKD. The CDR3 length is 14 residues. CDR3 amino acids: CAISPRTDDTEQFF. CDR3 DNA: TGTGCCATCAGTCCACGGACGGACGACACTGAGCAGTTCTTC.

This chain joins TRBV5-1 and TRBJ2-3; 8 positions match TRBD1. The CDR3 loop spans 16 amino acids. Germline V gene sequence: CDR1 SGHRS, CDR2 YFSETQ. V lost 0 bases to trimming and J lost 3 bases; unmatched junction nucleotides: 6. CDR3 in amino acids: CASSLVLRGRTDTQYF. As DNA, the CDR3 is TGCGCCAGCAGCTTGGTTCTCAGGGGGCGTACAGATACGCAGTATTTT.

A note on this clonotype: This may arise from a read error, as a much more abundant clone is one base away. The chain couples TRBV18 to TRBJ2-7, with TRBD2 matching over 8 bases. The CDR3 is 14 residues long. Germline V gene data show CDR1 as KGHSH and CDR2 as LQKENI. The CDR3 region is CVSSPVGRGYEQYF. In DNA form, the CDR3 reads TGTGTCAGCTCACCAGTCGGGAGGGGGTACGAGCAGTACTTC.

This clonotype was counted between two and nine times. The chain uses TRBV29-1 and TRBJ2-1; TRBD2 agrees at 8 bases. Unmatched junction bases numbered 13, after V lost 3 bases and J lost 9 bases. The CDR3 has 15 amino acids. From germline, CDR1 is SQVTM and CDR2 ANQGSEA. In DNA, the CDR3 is TGCAGCGTTGAGACTAGCGAGGGAATATTCGGTGAGCAGTTCTTC. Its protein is CSVETSEGIFGEQFF.

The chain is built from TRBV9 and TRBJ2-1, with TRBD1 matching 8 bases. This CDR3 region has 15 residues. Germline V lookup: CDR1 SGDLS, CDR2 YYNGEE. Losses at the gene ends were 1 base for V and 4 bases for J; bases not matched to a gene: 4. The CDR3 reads CASSVQGAVYNEQFF. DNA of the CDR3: TGTGCCAGCAGCGTACAGGGGGCCGTTTACAATGAGCAGTTCTTC.

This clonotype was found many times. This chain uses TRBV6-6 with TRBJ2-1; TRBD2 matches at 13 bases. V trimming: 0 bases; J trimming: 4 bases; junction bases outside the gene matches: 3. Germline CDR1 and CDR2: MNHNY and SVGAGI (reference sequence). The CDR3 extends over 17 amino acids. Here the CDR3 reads CASSYSGLAGIYNEQFF. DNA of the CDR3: TGTGCCAGCAGTTACTCGGGACTAGCGGGAATTTACAATGAGCAGTTCTTC.

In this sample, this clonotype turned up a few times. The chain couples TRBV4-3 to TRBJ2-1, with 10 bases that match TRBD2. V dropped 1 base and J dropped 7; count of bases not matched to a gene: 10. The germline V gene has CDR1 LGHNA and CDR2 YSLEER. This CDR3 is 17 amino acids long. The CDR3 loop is CASSQVPRSGRVNEQFF. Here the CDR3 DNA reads TGCGCCAGCAGCCAAGTACCTCGGAGCGGGAGGGTGAATGAGCAGTTCTTC.

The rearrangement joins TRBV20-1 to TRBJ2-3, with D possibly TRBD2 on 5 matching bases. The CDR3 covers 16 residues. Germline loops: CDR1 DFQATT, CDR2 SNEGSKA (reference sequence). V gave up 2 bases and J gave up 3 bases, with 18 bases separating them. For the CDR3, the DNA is TGCAGTGCTAGAACCAAGAGGGTTCTTATTACAGATACGCAGTATTTT. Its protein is CSARTKRVLITDTQYF.

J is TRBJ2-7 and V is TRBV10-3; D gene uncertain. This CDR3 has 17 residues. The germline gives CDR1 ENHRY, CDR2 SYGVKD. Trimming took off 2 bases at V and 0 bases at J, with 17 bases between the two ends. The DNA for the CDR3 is TGTGCCATCAGTGAGGGTGAGGCAGCGACCGTCTCCTACGAGCAGTACTTC. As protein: CAISEGEAATVSYEQYF.

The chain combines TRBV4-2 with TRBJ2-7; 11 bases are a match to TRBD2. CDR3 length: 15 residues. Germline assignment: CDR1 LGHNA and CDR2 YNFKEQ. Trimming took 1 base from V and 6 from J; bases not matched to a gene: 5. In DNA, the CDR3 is TGTGCCAGCAGCCAAGGACTAGCGGGAAACGTCGAGCAGTACTTC. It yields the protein CASSQGLAGNVEQYF.

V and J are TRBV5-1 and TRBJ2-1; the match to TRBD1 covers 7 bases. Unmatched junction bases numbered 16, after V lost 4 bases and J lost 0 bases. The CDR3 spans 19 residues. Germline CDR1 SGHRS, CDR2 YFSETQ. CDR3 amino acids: CASSLTYTGQWSSYNEQFF. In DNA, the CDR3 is TGCGCCAGCAGCCTGACGTACACGGGACAGTGGAGCTCCTACAATGAGCAGTTCTTC.

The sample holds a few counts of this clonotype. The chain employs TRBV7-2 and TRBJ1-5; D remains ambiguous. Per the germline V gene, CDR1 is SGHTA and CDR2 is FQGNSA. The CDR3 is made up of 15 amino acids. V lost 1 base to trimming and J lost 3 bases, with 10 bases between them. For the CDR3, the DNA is TGTGCCAGCAGCTTAGGTCCGGCGGCCAATCAGCCCCAGCATTTT. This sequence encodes CASSLGPAANQPQHF.

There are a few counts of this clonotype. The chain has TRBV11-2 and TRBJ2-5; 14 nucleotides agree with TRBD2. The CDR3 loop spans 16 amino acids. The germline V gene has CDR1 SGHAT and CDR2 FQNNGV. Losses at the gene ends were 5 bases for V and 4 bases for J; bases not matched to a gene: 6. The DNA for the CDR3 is TGTGCCAGCAGCCCAGGGACTAGCGGGAGTTCAGAGACCCAGTACTTC. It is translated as CASSPGTSGSSETQYF. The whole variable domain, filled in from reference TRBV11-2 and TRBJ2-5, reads EAGVAQSPRYKIIEKRQSVAFWCNPISGHATLYWYQQILGQGPKLLIQFQNNGVVDDSQLPKDRFSAERLKGVDSTLKIQPAKLEDSAVYLCASSPGTSGSSETQYFGPGTRLLVL.

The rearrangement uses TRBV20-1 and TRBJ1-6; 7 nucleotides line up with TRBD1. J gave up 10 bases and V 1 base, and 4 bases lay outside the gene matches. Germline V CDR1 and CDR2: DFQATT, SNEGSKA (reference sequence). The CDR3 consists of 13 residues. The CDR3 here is CSARGQGSSPLHF. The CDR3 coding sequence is TGCAGTGCTAGAGGACAGGGCTCATCACCCCTCCACTTT.

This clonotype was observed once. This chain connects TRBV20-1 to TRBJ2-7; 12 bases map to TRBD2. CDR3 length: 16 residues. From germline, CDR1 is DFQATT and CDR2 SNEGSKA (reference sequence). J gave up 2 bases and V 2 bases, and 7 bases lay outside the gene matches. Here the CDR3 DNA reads TGCAGTGCTAGACCGACTAGCGGGAGCGAAGCCTACGAGCAGTACTTC. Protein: CSARPTSGSEAYEQYF.

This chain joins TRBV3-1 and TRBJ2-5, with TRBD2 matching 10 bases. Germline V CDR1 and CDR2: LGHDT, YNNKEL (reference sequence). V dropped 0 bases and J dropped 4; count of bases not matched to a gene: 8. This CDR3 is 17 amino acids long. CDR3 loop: CASSQDTSGKRGETQYF. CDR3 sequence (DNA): TGTGCCAGCAGCCAAGATACTAGCGGGAAAAGGGGAGAGACCCAGTACTTC.

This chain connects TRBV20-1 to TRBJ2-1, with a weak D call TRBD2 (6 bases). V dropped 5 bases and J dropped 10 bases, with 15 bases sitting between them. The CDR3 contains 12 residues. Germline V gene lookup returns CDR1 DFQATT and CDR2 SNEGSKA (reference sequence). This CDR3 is CSAREPSYEQFF. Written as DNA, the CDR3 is TGCAGTGCTCGGGAGCCGTCCTACGAGCAGTTCTTC.

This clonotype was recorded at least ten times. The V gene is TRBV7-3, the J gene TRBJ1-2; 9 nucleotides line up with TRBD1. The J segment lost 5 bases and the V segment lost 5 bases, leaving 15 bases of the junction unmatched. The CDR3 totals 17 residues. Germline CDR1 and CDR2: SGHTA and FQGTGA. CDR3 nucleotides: TGTGCCAGCAGCCTTAGTGGGTCCCGGGGACAGGGTTATGGCTACACCTTC. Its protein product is CASSLSGSRGQGYGYTF.

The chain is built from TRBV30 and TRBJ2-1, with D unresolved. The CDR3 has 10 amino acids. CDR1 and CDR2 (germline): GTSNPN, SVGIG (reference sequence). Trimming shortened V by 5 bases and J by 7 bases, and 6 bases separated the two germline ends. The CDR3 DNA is TGTGCCTGGGGCGAGAATGAGCAGTTCTTC. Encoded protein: CAWGENEQFF.

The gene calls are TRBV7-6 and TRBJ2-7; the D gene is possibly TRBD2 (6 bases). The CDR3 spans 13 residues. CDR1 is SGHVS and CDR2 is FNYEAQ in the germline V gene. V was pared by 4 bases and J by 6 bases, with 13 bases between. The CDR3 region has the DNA TGTGCCAGCAGCTCCGGGAGCTGGGGCGAGCAGTACTTC. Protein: CASSSGSWGEQYF.

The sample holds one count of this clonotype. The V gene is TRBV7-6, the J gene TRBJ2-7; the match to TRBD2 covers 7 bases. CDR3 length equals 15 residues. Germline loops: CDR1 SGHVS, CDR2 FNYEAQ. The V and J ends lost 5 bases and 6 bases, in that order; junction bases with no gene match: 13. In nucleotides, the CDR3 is TGTGCCAGCAGCCCATCCAGAGGCGGGAGCCTCGAGCAGTACTTC. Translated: CASSPSRGGSLEQYF.

CDR3 sequence (DNA): TGCAGCGCACAGGGGGCGGACACTGAAGCTTTCTTT. Translated: CSAQGADTEAFF. The chain joins TRBV29-1 to TRBJ1-1, with 9 bases lining up with TRBD1. Trimming took 7 bases from V and 3 from J; bases not matched to a gene: 3. From germline, CDR1 is SQVTM and CDR2 ANQGSEA. This CDR3 is built from 12 residues.